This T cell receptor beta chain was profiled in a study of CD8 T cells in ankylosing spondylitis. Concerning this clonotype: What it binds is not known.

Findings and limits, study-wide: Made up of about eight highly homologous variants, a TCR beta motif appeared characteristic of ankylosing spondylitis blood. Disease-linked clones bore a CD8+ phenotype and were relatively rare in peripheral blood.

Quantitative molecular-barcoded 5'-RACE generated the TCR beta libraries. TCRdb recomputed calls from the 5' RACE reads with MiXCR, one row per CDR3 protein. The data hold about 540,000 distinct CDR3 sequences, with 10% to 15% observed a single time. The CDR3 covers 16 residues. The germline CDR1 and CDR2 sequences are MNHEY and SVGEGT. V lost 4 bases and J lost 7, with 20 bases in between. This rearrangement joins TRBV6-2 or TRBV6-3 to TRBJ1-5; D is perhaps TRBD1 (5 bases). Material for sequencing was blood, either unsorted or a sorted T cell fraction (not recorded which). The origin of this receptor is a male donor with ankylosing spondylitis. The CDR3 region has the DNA TGTGCCAGCAGTTCTTCCCCCCAGGGCCTGATGCAGCCCCAGCATTTT. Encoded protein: CASSSSPQGLMQPQHF.